This entry is about one TCR beta chain. Sequencing was performed with immunoSEQ multiplex PCR; in TCRdb, only in-frame clones are kept and a portion is missing. The table lists over 40,000 clones, around 75% of them singletons, with 0.65% to 0.85% in the top ten. Single viable CD3+CD4+CD8-CD45RO+ cells were sorted as the memory CD4+ T cells. Germline CDR1 and CDR2: SGHTA and FQGNSA. V lost 2 bases, J lost 4 bases, and 7 bases stayed unmatched. The CDR3 is 16 amino acids. The data were obtained in a study of memory CD4+ T cells and cytomegalovirus serostatus. Sequencing was performed on memory CD4+ T cells from blood. J is TRBJ2-5 and V is TRBV7-2; 10 positions agree with TRBD1. The sequence was collected from an adult in good health and CMV-seronegative. The DNA for the CDR3 is TGTGCCAGCAGCTTATTCTCGGGGACAGGGGTAGAGACCCAGTACTTC. This codes for CASSLFSGTGVETQYF.